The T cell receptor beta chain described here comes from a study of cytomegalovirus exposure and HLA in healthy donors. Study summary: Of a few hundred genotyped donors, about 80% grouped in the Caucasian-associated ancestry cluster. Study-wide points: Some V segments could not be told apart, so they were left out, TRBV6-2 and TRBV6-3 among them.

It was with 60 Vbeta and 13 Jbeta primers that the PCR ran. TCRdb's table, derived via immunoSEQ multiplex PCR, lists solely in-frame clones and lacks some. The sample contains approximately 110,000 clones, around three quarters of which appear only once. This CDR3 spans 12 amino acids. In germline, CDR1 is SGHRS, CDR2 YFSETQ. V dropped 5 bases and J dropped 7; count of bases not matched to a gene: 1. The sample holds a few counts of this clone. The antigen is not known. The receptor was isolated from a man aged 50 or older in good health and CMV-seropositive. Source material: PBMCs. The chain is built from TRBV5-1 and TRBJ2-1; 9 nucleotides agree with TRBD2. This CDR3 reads CASRREGNEQFF. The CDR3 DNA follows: TGCGCCAGCAGGCGGGAGGGTAATGAGCAGTTCTTC. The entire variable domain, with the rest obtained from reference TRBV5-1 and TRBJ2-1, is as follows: KAGVTQTPRYLIKTRGQQVTLSCSPISGHRSVSWYQQTPGQGLQFLFEYFSETQRNKGNFPGRFSGRQFSNSRSEMNVSTLELGDSALYLCASRREGNEQFFGPGTRLTVL.